These 20 T cell receptor beta chains originate from one sample sequenced in a study of PD-L1 blockade in urothelial cancer. Method: immunoSEQ multiplex PCR; TCRdb's copy keeps in-frame clones and lacks some. The sample contains 35,000 to 40,000 clones, 82% of which appear only once. Time point described: pretreatment peripheral blood. Source: PBMCs, taken around atezolizumab (anti-PD-L1) treatment. Receptors were obtained from a man between 60 and 70 years old with urothelial cancer.

The rearrangement uses TRBV2 and TRBJ2-1; TRBD2 matches at 8 bases. The V gene end was trimmed by 1 base and the J gene end by 7 bases; junction bases not matched to a gene: 9. This CDR3 has 16 amino acids. Germline CDR1 reads SNHLY; CDR2 reads FYNNEI. As DNA, the CDR3 is TGTGCCAGCAGTGAAGATCCGGGACTAGATAGAAATGAGCAGTTCTTC. This gives the protein CASSEDPGLDRNEQFF.

The CDR3 reads CASSLVRGEQFF. In DNA form, the CDR3 reads TGTGCCAGCAGCTTAGTTAGGGGTGAGCAGTTCTTC. The chain uses TRBV11-2 and TRBJ2-1; D is possibly TRBD1 (5 bases). V gave up 1 base and J gave up 9 bases, with 7 bases separating them. The CDR3 is 12 amino acids. From germline, CDR1 is SGHAT and CDR2 FQNNGV.

The rearrangement links TRBV7-9 to TRBJ2-3; the match to TRBD1 covers 7 bases. After removal of 6 bases from V and 2 bases from J, the junction contained 5 bases not matched to a gene. The CDR3 has 14 amino acids. Germline V gives CDR1 SEHNR, CDR2 FQNEAQ (reference sequence). Here the CDR3 DNA reads TGTGCCAGCAGTCCCGGGACAGTCACAGATACGCAGTATTTT. It specifies CASSPGTVTDTQYF.

V gene TRBV28 combines with J gene TRBJ1-4; 12 bases are a match to TRBD1. The CDR3 totals 19 residues. Germline V lookup: CDR1 MDHEN, CDR2 SYDVKM. The trim removed 5 bases at V and 4 bases at J, leaving 14 bases unmatched. In DNA, the CDR3 is TGTGCCAGCAGTCCCCCCCTTGGGACAGGGGGCGATGATAATGAAAAACTGTTTTTT. Its translation: CASSPPLGTGGDDNEKLFF.

V and J are TRBV18 and TRBJ2-2; 11 bases are shared with TRBD2. V trimming: 1 base; J trimming: 6 bases; junction bases outside the gene matches: 4. The CDR3 loop spans 16 amino acids. The germline V gene encodes CDR1 KGHSH and CDR2 LQKENI. For the CDR3, the DNA is TGTGCCAGCTCACCACTCTCACTAGCGGGGGCCGGGGAGCTGTTTTTT. This translates into CASSPLSLAGAGELFF.

The chain employs TRBV11-2 and TRBJ2-7; TRBD2 aligns across 8 bases. Germline V gene data show CDR1 as SGHAT and CDR2 as FQNNGV. CDR3 length: 16 residues. Losses at the gene ends were 5 bases for V and 2 bases for J; bases not matched to a gene: 11. CDR3 DNA sequence: TGTGCCAGCAGCGTCCGGGGGGGGGCCGGCACCTACGAGCAGTACTTC. Encoded protein: CASSVRGGAGTYEQYF. The whole variable domain, remainder taken from reference TRBV11-2 and TRBJ2-7, is EAGVAQSPRYKIIEKRQSVAFWCNPISGHATLYWYQQILGQGPKLLIQFQNNGVVDDSQLPKDRFSAERLKGVDSTLKIQPAKLEDSAVYLCASSVRGGAGTYEQYFGPGTRLTVT.

The chain employs TRBV10-3 and TRBJ1-1; no reliable D call. Germline values: CDR1 ENHRY, CDR2 SYGVKD. Trimming left V 10 bases short and J 0 bases short, with 12 bases between. This CDR3 is 13 amino acids long. CDR3 sequence: CANGAAVNTEAFF. The CDR3 DNA is TGTGCCAACGGCGCGGCAGTGAACACTGAAGCTTTCTTT.

V usage is TRBV18 and J usage is TRBJ1-1, with D hard to call. The CDR3 totals 12 residues. V lost 8 bases and J 1 base, leaving 8 bases between the germline ends. The germline gives CDR1 KGHSH, CDR2 LQKENI. CDR3 coding DNA: TGTGCCAGCGGCGAGGGGAACACTGAAGCTTTCTTT. Amino acids: CASGEGNTEAFF. Looking up the rest from reference TRBV18 and TRBJ1-1 gives the full variable domain: NAGVMQNPRHLVRRRGQEARLRCSPMKGHSHVYWYRQLPEEGLKFMVYLQKENIIDESGMPKERFSAEFPKEGPSILRIQQVVRGDSAAYFCASGEGNTEAFFGQGTRLTVV.

The chain employs TRBV7-3 and TRBJ1-1; 7 positions match TRBD1. The CDR3 totals 13 residues. Germline CDR1 is SGHTA and CDR2 is FQGTGA. V dropped 2 bases and J dropped 7; count of bases not matched to a gene: 4. Here the CDR3 reads CASSLLAGGEAFF. CDR3 sequence (DNA): TGTGCCAGCAGCTTATTGGCAGGGGGTGAAGCTTTCTTT.

The J gene is TRBJ2-3, the V gene TRBV15, with 9 bases identical to TRBD1. V gave up 0 bases and J gave up 3 bases; unmatched junction bases: 10. Germline CDR1 is LNHNV and CDR2 is YYDKDF (reference sequence). The CDR3 has 18 amino acids. CDR3 residues: CATSRDLGEGTGTDTQYF. Here the CDR3 DNA reads TGTGCCACCAGCAGAGATCTTGGTGAAGGGACAGGGACAGATACGCAGTATTTT.

This clone was detected a few times. The chain uses TRBV27 and TRBJ1-2; D gene unclear. CDR1 and CDR2 (germline): MNHEY, SMNVEV (reference sequence). V lost 5 bases and J lost 4, with 11 bases in between. The CDR3 is made up of 13 amino acids. The CDR3 protein is CASSAQAGYGYTF. The CDR3 nucleotides are TGTGCCAGCAGTGCTCAGGCGGGCTATGGCTACACCTTC.

This chain links TRBV5-1 with TRBJ2-7, with 10 bases lining up with TRBD2. The germline V gene encodes CDR1 SGHRS and CDR2 YFSETQ. Germline trimming cut 2 bases from V and 6 bases from J; bases unmatched to any gene: 23. The CDR3 is 20 amino acids. The CDR3 DNA reads as TGCGCCAGCAGCTTCCGGCCTAGCGGGGGAAGGTCGCTGGGGGGCTCCGAGCAGTACTTC. It encodes CASSFRPSGGRSLGGSEQYF.

This chain connects TRBV9 to TRBJ1-6; possible D gene TRBD1, 5 bases. V shed 3 bases and J shed 5 bases, with 12 bases lying between them. This CDR3 is built from 15 residues. Germline V CDR1 and CDR2: SGDLS, YYNGEE. CDR3 in amino acids: CASSASGTNNSPLHF. The CDR3 coding sequence is TGTGCCAGCAGCGCCTCCGGGACTAATAATTCACCCCTCCACTTT. Full variable domain (remainder filled in from reference TRBV9 and TRBJ1-6): DSGVTQTPKHLITATGQRVTLRCSPRSGDLSVYWYQQSLDQGLQFLIQYYNGEERAKGNILERFSAQQFPDLHSELNLSSLELGDSALYFCASSASGTNNSPLHFGNGTRLTVT.

The rearrangement uses TRBV28 and TRBJ1-1; 7 bases are a match to TRBD1. Trimming removed 4 bases from V and 2 bases from J; junction bases left unmatched: 10. The CDR3 covers 16 residues. Germline V gene data show CDR1 as MDHEN and CDR2 as SYDVKM. The CDR3 reads CASSYTGTEVNTEAFF. The CDR3 DNA follows: TGTGCCAGCAGTTATACCGGGACAGAGGTTAACACTGAAGCTTTCTTT.

The chain carries TRBV6-6 and TRBJ1-4; possibly TRBD1 for D (6 bases). The CDR3 contains 14 residues. Germline loops: CDR1 MNHNY, CDR2 SVGAGI (reference sequence). Trimming took 3 bases from V and 4 from J, leaving 9 bases between them. The CDR3 spells CASSYTGYNEKLFF. CDR3 DNA sequence: TGTGCCAGCAGTTATACAGGGTATAATGAAAAACTGTTTTTT.

The chain has TRBV25-1 and TRBJ2-1, with D maybe TRBD2 (7 bases). The germline V gene has CDR1 MGHDK and CDR2 SYGVNS. The CDR3 loop spans 15 amino acids. V was cut by 1 base and J by 9 bases, with 16 bases left in between. CDR3 sequence: CASSEWGGRRVEQFF. The DNA of the CDR3 is TGTGCCAGCAGTGAATGGGGGGGCCGCCGCGTTGAGCAGTTCTTC.

The chain employs TRBV7-2 and TRBJ1-1, with D possibly matching TRBD1 (5 bases). V was cut by 2 bases and J by 5 bases, with 9 bases left in between. Germline V gene sequence: CDR1 SGHTA, CDR2 FQGNSA. The CDR3 extends over 13 amino acids. CDR3 DNA sequence: TGTGCCAGCAGCTTAACTCGGGGGACTGAAGCTTTCTTT. Translating it yields CASSLTRGTEAFF. Combining the CDR3 with reference TRBV7-2 and TRBJ1-1 gives the whole variable domain GAGVSQSPSNKVTEKGKDVELRCDPISGHTALYWYRQSLGQGLEFLIYFQGNSAPDKSGLPSDRFSAERTGGSVSTLTIQRTQQEDSAVYLCASSLTRGTEAFFGQGTRLTVV.

The rearrangement links TRBV19 to TRBJ1-1; D call uncertain. This CDR3 comprises 14 residues. Deletions cut 7 bases from V and 2 bases from J, with 14 bases between. Germline V gives CDR1 LNHDA, CDR2 SQIVND (reference sequence). The CDR3 reads CASTKNPPNTEAFF. CDR3 in DNA: TGTGCCAGTACCAAAAATCCCCCCAACACTGAAGCTTTCTTT.

The gene calls are TRBV6-6 and TRBJ2-1, with 10 bases identical to TRBD2. The germline gives CDR1 MNHNY, CDR2 SVGAGI (reference sequence). This CDR3 has 14 amino acids. V lost 5 bases and J lost 12; bases outside the gene matches: 10. CDR3 sequence: CASSPYLAGVLQFF. The CDR3 region has the DNA TGTGCCAGCAGTCCATATCTAGCGGGGGTCCTGCAGTTCTTC.

This rearrangement joins TRBV11-2 to TRBJ2-5, with D maybe TRBD1 (6 bases). The V end was cut by 5 bases, the J end by 4 bases, with 17 bases between. The CDR3 has 15 residues. The germline V gene encodes CDR1 SGHAT and CDR2 FQNNGV. The DNA of the CDR3 is TGTGCCAGCAGCATTCAACCTTCAGGGGTAGAGACCCAGTACTTC. It yields the protein CASSIQPSGVETQYF.